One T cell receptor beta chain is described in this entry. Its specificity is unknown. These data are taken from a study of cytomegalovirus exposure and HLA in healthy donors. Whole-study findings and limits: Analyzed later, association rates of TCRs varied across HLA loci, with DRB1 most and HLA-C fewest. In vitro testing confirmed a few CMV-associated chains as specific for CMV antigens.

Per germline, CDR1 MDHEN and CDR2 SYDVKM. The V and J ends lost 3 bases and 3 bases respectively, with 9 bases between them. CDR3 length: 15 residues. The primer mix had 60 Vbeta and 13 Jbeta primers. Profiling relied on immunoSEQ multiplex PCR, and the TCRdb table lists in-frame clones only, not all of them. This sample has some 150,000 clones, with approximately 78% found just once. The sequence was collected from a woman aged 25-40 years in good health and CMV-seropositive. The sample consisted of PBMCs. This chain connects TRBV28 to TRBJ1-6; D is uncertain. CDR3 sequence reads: CASSFNQFYNSPLHF. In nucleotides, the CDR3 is TGTGCCAGCAGTTTTAATCAGTTCTATAATTCACCCCTCCACTTT.